One and the same sample provided the 13 T cell receptor beta chains below, sequenced in a study of CD8+CD57+ T cells in acquired aplastic anemia. For CDR3 and TCR beta VDJ profiling, genomic DNA was the template used. In TCRdb, the reads were re-called with MiXCR into one record per CDR3 protein. The table shows about 290,000 distinct CDR3 sequences, with 45% to 65% occurring only once. Patients included in sequencing had previously demonstrated CD8+CD57+ cell expansion by flow cytometry. The specimen sequenced was sorted CD4+, CD8+, or CD8+CD57+ T cells (not recorded which) from PBMCs. The receptors shown here come from a human donor with aplastic anemia.

The J gene is TRBJ2-7, the V gene TRBV19; TRBD1 aligns across 9 bases. The CDR3 is 14 amino acids. The V segment lost 6 bases and the J segment 4 bases; nucleotides outside the gene matches: 7. CDR1 is LNHDA and CDR2 is SQIVND in the germline V gene (reference sequence). The CDR3 DNA reads as TGTGCCAGTAGCACCGGGACAGGGCTTTACGAGCAGTACTTC. Residues: CASSTGTGLYEQYF. Based on the CDR3 plus reference TRBV19 and TRBJ2-7, the full variable domain is DGGITQSPKYLFRKEGQNVTLSCEQNLNHDAMYWYRQDPGQGLRLIYYSQIVNDFQKGDIAEGYSVSREKKESFPLTVTSAQKNPTAFYLCASSTGTGLYEQYFGPGTRLTVT.

This chain connects TRBV7-3 to TRBJ2-7; 12 positions match TRBD1. Per germline, CDR1 SGHTA and CDR2 FQGTGA. The CDR3 sequence is 15 residues long. Trimming at V came to 5 bases and at J to 3 bases, leaving 5 bases not matched to a gene. The CDR3 here is CASSPGTGGDYEQYF. The CDR3 nucleotides read TGTGCCAGCAGCCCCGGGACAGGGGGCGACTACGAGCAGTACTTC. Looking up the rest from reference TRBV7-3 and TRBJ2-7 gives the full variable domain: GAGVSQTPSNKVTEKGKYVELRCDPISGHTALYWYRQSLGQGPEFLIYFQGTGAADDSGLPNDRFFAVRPEGSVSTLKIQRTERGDSAVYLCASSPGTGGDYEQYFGPGTRLTVT.

This sequence joins TRBV20-1 and TRBJ2-7; 7 bases match TRBD1. CDR3 length: 13 residues. The germline CDR1 and CDR2 sequences are DFQATT and SNEGSKA (reference sequence). V shed 6 bases, J shed 0 bases, and the junction held 5 bases outside the gene matches. CDR3 sequence: CSAGRDSSYEQYF. The CDR3 nucleotides read TGCAGTGCCGGCCGGGACAGCTCCTACGAGCAGTACTTC.

The J gene is TRBJ1-5, the V gene TRBV20-1, with 7 bases fitting TRBD1. There are 13 residues in the CDR3. The ends lost 5 bases at V and 4 bases at J; junction bases unmatched: 5. The V gene's germline CDR1 is DFQATT and CDR2 SNEGSKA (reference sequence). DNA of the CDR3: TGCAGTGCTTCCAGGGGGTCTAATCAGCCCCAGCATTTT. Protein sequence: CSASRGSNQPQHF.

J is TRBJ2-7 and V is TRBV6-4; D possibly corresponds to TRBD1 (5 bases). The CDR3 spans 15 residues. CDR1 is MRHNA and CDR2 is SNTAGT in the germline V gene. Trimming cost V 6 bases and J 7 bases, with 22 bases left between them. CDR3 nucleotides: TGTGCCAGCAGCTCCTGGAATGGGGCGTCCTCAGAGCAGTACTTC. Amino acids: CASSSWNGASSEQYF.

The chain employs TRBV2 and TRBJ2-1, with TRBD2 matching 12 bases. The trim removed 7 bases at V and 8 bases at J, leaving 6 bases unmatched. The CDR3 contains 14 residues. CDR1 is SNHLY and CDR2 is FYNNEI in the germline V gene. CDR3 loop: CASKLAGGPDEQFF. The CDR3 DNA reads TGTGCCAGCAAACTAGCGGGAGGACCCGATGAGCAGTTCTTC.

This clonotype was picked up one time. This chain connects TRBV10-3 to TRBJ2-1; maybe TRBD1 (5 bases). V lost 11 bases and J lost 5, with 16 bases in between. Germline loops: CDR1 ENHRY, CDR2 SYGVKD. This CDR3 has 13 amino acids. The chain's CDR3 is CAVSRQGHNEQFF. The CDR3 region has the DNA TGTGCCGTCTCCCGCCAGGGTCACAATGAGCAGTTCTTC.

The J gene is TRBJ2-1, the V gene TRBV11-3, with 12 bases matching TRBD1. V lost 6 bases and J lost 8; bases outside the gene matches: 11. Germline V gene lookup returns CDR1 SGHNT and CDR2 YENEEA. The CDR3 covers 16 residues. The CDR3 region is CASSPAGTGGNDEQFF. The CDR3, as DNA: TGTGCCAGCAGTCCAGCCGGGACAGGGGGCAACGATGAGCAGTTCTTC.

This clonotype was recorded only once. The chain combines TRBV7-8 with TRBJ2-6, with D perhaps matching TRBD1 (6 bases). Germline CDR1 reads SGHVS; CDR2 reads FQNEAQ. The V end was cut by 5 bases, the J end by 2 bases, with 10 bases between. The CDR3 has 15 residues. In DNA, the CDR3 is TGTGCCAGCAGCGAAGGGGGTACTGGGGCCAACGTCCTGACTTTC. Its protein is CASSEGGTGANVLTF.

The chain combines TRBV7-3 with TRBJ2-5; D is unresolved. Trimming cost V 5 bases and J 7 bases, with 8 bases left between them. This CDR3 is 11 amino acids long. The germline gives CDR1 SGHTA, CDR2 FQGTGA. Here the CDR3 DNA reads TGTGCCAGCAGCCTGTCTGGGACCCAGTACTTC. Protein product: CASSLSGTQYF. Drawing the rest from reference TRBV7-3 and TRBJ2-5, the complete variable domain is GAGVSQTPSNKVTEKGKYVELRCDPISGHTALYWYRQSLGQGPEFLIYFQGTGAADDSGLPNDRFFAVRPEGSVSTLKIQRTERGDSAVYLCASSLSGTQYFGPGTRLLVL.

In its sample, this clonotype was seen once. The chain recombines TRBV24-1 with TRBJ1-1, with D maybe TRBD1 (5 bases). CDR1 and CDR2 from the germline V gene are KGHDR and SFDVKD. Trimming took off 0 bases at V and 2 bases at J, with 9 bases between the two ends. The CDR3 consists of 15 residues. The CDR3 here is CATSDLRGLNTEAFF. The DNA for the CDR3 is TGTGCCACCAGTGATTTGAGGGGACTTAACACTGAAGCTTTCTTT.

This clonotype was recorded many times. The V and J genes are TRBV20-1 and TRBJ2-5; tentatively, D is TRBD1 (5 bases). Germline V lookup: CDR1 DFQATT, CDR2 SNEGSKA (reference sequence). The CDR3 has 14 residues. Trimming stripped 2 bases from V and 2 bases from J, with 12 bases between. The CDR3 nucleotides are TGCAGTGCTAGATACAGGACCTCACAAGAGACCCAGTACTTC. Encoded protein: CSARYRTSQETQYF.

V usage is TRBV29-1 and J usage is TRBJ2-3; 8 bases map to TRBD2. CDR1 and CDR2 (germline): SQVTM, ANQGSEA. The CDR3 contains 16 residues. V trimming: 1 base; J trimming: 2 bases; junction bases outside the gene matches: 8. CDR3 DNA sequence: TGCAGCGTTGAAGGGACTATAGCGGGGTCCACAGATACGCAGTATTTT. This translates into CSVEGTIAGSTDTQYF.